These 8 T cell receptor beta chains came from one sample sequenced in a study of T-cell memory formation after mild COVID-19. Each CDR3 protein gets one entry after TCRdb re-called the 5' RACE reads with MiXCR. The sample lists 450,000 to 700,000 distinct CDR3 sequences, approximately 18% occurring once. The sequenced material came from PBMCs or a T cell subset sorted from them (not recorded which). All receptors derive from an adult woman who had mild COVID-19 (a few samples of this study predate the infection). Cell type and time point are not known.

This clonotype was counted ten times or more. The chain is built from TRBV9 and TRBJ2-5; 10 bases agree with TRBD2. The CDR3 length is 17 residues. The V gene's germline CDR1 is SGDLS and CDR2 YYNGEE. V gave up 4 bases and J gave up 1 base; unmatched junction bases: 10. The CDR3 DNA sequence: TGTGCCAGCAGCTCAGCCAGGACTAGCGGTCTCCAAGAGACCCAGTACTTC. It codes for CASSSARTSGLQETQYF.

This clonotype was picked up a small number of times. The rearrangement uses TRBV20-1 and TRBJ1-1; D is ambiguous. V was pared by 6 bases and J by 7 bases, with 12 bases between. The CDR3 runs to 11 residues. The germline V gene encodes CDR1 DFQATT and CDR2 SNEGSKA (reference sequence). CDR3 coding DNA: TGCAGTGCCCACAACAGAAGTGAAGCTTTCTTT. It codes for CSAHNRSEAFF.

The chain joins TRBV20-1 to TRBJ2-7, with D possibly being TRBD2 (5 bases). Trimming removed 6 bases from V and 0 bases from J, with 12 bases in between. The CDR3 covers 13 residues. CDR1 DFQATT and CDR2 SNEGSKA come from the germline V gene (reference sequence). Here the CDR3 DNA reads TGCAGTGCCCGGCGAAGCGGCTCCTACGAGCAGTACTTC. Its protein product is CSARRSGSYEQYF.

This sequence joins TRBV7-9 and TRBJ2-2; perhaps TRBD1 as D (6 bases). Per the germline V gene, CDR1 is SEHNR and CDR2 is FQNEAQ (reference sequence). The CDR3 is 14 residues long. V gave up 6 bases and J gave up 4 bases, with 12 bases separating them. The CDR3 reads CASRRTEVTGELFF. The CDR3 nucleotides are TGTGCCAGCAGGAGGACAGAAGTCACCGGGGAGCTGTTTTTT.

The chain carries TRBV5-1 and TRBJ1-6, with 7 bases fitting TRBD1. CDR1 and CDR2 (germline): SGHRS, YFSETQ. CDR3 length: 15 residues. J was trimmed by 5 bases and V by 5 bases; bases with no gene match: 7. Here the CDR3 DNA reads TGCGCCAGCAGAGCCGGGACAGAGAATAATTCACCCCTCCACTTT. This sequence encodes CASRAGTENNSPLHF.

J is TRBJ1-2 and V is TRBV3-1; TRBD1 aligns across 10 bases. V was clipped by 4 bases and J by 2 bases; unmatched bases: 13. The germline gives CDR1 LGHDT, CDR2 YNNKEL (reference sequence). The CDR3 totals 18 residues. CDR3 amino acids: CASSLTILGQGVNYGYTF. CDR3 bases: TGTGCCAGCAGCCTCACCATCCTCGGACAGGGGGTGAACTATGGCTACACCTTC.

In its sample, this clonotype was seen a few times. V gene TRBV29-1 combines with J gene TRBJ2-7; TRBD1 agrees at 8 bases. Per germline, CDR1 SQVTM and CDR2 ANQGSEA. V trimming: 4 bases; J trimming: 5 bases; junction bases outside the gene matches: 7. The CDR3 length is 13 residues. The CDR3 DNA reads TGCAGCGTTGGGACAGGGCGTCTCGACGAGCAGTACTTC. Residues: CSVGTGRLDEQYF.

The sample holds a few counts of this clonotype. This chain joins TRBV29-1 and TRBJ2-2; D remains unclear. V was pared by 4 bases and J by 6 bases, with 15 bases between. This CDR3 is built from 14 residues. CDR1 is SQVTM and CDR2 is ANQGSEA in the germline V gene. CDR3 sequence (DNA): TGCAGCGTTGTTGGAGCTTTGGGTTCCGGGGAGCTGTTTTTT. As protein: CSVVGALGSGELFF.